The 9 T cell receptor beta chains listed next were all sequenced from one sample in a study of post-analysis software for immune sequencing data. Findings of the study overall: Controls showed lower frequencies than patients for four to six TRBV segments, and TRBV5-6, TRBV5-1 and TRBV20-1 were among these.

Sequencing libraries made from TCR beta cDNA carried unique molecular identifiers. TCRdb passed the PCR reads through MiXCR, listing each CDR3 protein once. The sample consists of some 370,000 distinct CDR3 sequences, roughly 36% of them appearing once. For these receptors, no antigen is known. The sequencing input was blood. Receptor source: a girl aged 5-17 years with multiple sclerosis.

CDR3 region: CASRVGYNEQFF. The CDR3 DNA reads as TGCGCCAGCAGGGTGGGCTACAATGAGCAGTTCTTC. The chain couples TRBV5-1 to TRBJ2-1; D is uncertain. V lost 5 bases to trimming and J lost 3 bases, with 6 bases between them. The CDR3 contains 12 residues. CDR1 is SGHRS, CDR2 YFSETQ, per germline.

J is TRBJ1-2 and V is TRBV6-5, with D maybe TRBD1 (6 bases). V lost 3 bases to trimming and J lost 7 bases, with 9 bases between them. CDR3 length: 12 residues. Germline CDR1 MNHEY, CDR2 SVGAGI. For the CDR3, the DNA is TGTGCCAGCAGTTATGGGGGCAGTGGCTACACCTTC. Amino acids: CASSYGGSGYTF.

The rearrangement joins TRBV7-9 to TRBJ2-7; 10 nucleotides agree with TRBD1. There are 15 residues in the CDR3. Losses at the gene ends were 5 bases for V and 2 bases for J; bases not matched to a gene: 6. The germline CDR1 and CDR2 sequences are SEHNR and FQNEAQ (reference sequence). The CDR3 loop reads CASSPGQGNTYEQYF. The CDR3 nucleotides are TGTGCCAGCAGCCCGGGACAGGGGAATACCTACGAGCAGTACTTC.

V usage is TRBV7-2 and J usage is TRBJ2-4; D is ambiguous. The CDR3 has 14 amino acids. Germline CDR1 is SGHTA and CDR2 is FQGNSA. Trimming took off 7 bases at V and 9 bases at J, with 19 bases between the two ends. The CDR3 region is CASTLPPTASIQYF. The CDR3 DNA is TGTGCCAGCACCCTACCCCCCACAGCCAGCATTCAGTACTTC.

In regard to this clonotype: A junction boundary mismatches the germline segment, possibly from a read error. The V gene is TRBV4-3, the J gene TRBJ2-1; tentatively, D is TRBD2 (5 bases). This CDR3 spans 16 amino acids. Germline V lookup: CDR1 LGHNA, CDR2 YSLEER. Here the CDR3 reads CASSQAVQRVYNGQFF. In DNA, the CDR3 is TGCGCTAGCAGCCAAGCGGTCCAGCGCGTCTACAATGGGCAGTTCTTC.

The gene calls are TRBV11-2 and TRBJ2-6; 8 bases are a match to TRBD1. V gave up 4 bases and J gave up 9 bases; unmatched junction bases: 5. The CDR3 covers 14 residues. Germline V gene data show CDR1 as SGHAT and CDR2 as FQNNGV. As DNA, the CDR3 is TGTGCCAGCAGCTCCACAGGGGGTGACAACGTCCTGACTTTC. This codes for CASSSTGGDNVLTF.

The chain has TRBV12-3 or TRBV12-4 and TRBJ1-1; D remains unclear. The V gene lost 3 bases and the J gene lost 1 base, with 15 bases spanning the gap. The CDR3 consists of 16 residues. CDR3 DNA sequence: TGTGCCAGCAGTTTTGACTTACAGAATCCGAACACTGAAGCTTTCTTT. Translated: CASSFDLQNPNTEAFF.

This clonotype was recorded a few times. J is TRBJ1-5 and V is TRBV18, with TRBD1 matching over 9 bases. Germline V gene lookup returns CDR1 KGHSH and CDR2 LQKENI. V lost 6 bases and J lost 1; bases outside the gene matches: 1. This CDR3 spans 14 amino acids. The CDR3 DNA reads TGTGCCAGCTCGGACAGGGGAAGCAATCAGCCCCAGCATTTT. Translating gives CASSDRGSNQPQHF.

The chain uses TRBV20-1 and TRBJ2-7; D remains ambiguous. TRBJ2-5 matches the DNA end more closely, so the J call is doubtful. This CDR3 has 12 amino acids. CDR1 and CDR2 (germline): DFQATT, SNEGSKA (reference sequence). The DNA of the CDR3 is TGCAGTGCTCAGACTGTCCAGGAGACCCAGTACTTC. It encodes CSAQTVQETQYF.